The sample holds a few counts of the clone carrying this T cell receptor beta chain. This entry is derived from a study of identical twins. This CDR3 contains 13 residues. CDR1 and CDR2 from the germline V gene are DFQATT and SNEGSKA (reference sequence). J lost 2 bases, V lost 5 bases, and 3 bases had no gene match. TCRdb processed the 5' RACE reads anew with MiXCR; each CDR3 protein has one entry. The profile shows roughly 500,000 distinct CDR3 sequences, about 20% of them singletons. The data were also submitted as part of a second study, on T cells expressing NK-cell markers. That source adds: The study sequenced eight donors, seven HCMV-seropositive and one seronegative. The leading position in the CD3+CD56-NKG2C+ fraction of a few donors also went to these clonotypes.

Sequencing input: CD4+ T cells sorted from blood. This TCR derives from a woman aged 18-29 years in good health. This chain links TRBV20-1 with TRBJ2-7, with 10 bases lining up with TRBD2. Written as DNA, the CDR3 is TGCAGTGCTGGGACTAGCGAGGCCTACGAGCAGTACTTC. This codes for CSAGTSEAYEQYF.